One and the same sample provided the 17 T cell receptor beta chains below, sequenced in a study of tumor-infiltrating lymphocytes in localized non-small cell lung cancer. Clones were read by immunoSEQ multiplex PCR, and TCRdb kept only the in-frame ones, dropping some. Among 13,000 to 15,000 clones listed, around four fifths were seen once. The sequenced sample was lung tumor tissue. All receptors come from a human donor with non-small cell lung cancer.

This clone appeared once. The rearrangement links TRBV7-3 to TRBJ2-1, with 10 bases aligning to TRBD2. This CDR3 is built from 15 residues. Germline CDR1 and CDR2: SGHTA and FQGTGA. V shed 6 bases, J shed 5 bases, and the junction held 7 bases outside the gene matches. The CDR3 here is CASSLAGDPHNEQFF. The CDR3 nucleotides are TGTGCCAGCAGTCTAGCGGGAGATCCCCACAATGAGCAGTTCTTC.

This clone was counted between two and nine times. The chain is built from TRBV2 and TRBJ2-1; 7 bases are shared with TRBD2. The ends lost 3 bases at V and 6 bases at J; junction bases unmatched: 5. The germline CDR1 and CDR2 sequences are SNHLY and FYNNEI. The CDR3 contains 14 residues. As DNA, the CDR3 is TGTGCCAGCAGTGAGGAGCGGGGAACCAATGAGCAGTTCTTC. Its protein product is CASSEERGTNEQFF.

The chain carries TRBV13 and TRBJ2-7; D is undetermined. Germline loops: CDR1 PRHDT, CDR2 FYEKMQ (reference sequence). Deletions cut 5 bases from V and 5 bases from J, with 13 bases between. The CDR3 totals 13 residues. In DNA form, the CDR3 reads TGTGCCAGCAGCCGGCCCAGCGTGGACGAGCAGTACTTC. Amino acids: CASSRPSVDEQYF.

CDR3 protein: CAIERVPGSYNEQFF. The CDR3 nucleotides read TGTGCCATCGAGAGGGTGCCAGGCTCCTACAATGAGCAGTTCTTC. This rearrangement joins TRBV7-9 to TRBJ2-1; D possibly corresponds to TRBD2 (5 bases). CDR3 length: 15 residues. The V end was cut by 10 bases, the J end by 0 bases, with 16 bases between. Germline V gene lookup returns CDR1 SEHNR and CDR2 FQNEAQ (reference sequence). The full variable domain, in which reference TRBV7-9 and TRBJ2-1 provide the parts outside the CDR3, is DTGVSQNPRHKITKRGQNVTFRCDPISEHNRLYWYRQTLGQGPEFLTYFQNEAQLEKSRLLSDRFSAERPKGSFSTLEIQRTEQGDSAMYLCAIERVPGSYNEQFFGPGTRLTVL.

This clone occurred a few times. The CDR3 nucleotides read TGCGCCAGCAGCCGACAAACAGGGAACACTGAAGCTTTCTTT. Amino acid sequence: CASSRQTGNTEAFF. The rearrangement uses TRBV4-1 and TRBJ1-1; weak D call: TRBD1 (5 bases). Germline CDR1 and CDR2: MGHRA and YSYEKL. Trimming left V 4 bases short and J 1 base short, with 10 bases between. This CDR3 has 14 residues.

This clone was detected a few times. This CDR3 reads CASSSTGGFQETQYF. The CDR3 region has the DNA TGTGCCAGCAGTTCCACAGGGGGCTTCCAAGAGACCCAGTACTTC. The J gene is TRBJ2-5, the V gene TRBV7-9; TRBD1 aligns across 9 bases. The length of the CDR3 is 15 residues. Germline V gives CDR1 SEHNR, CDR2 FQNEAQ (reference sequence). The V and J ends lost 6 bases and 1 base, in that order; junction bases with no gene match: 6.

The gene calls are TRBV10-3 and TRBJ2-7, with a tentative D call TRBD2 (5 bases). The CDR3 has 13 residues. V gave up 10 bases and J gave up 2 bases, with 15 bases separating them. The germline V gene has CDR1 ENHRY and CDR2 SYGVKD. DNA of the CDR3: TGTGCCACTCGCCCCCGGGGTCCCTACGAGCAGTACTTC. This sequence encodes CATRPRGPYEQYF.

The CDR3 protein is CSVLRDGYTF. The CDR3 bases are TGCAGCGTTCTCAGGGATGGCTACACCTTC. The rearrangement links TRBV29-1 to TRBJ1-2, with a tentative D call TRBD1 (5 bases). The CDR3 runs to 10 residues. CDR1 SQVTM and CDR2 ANQGSEA come from the germline V gene. V was clipped by 5 bases and J by 6 bases, with 7 bases between them.

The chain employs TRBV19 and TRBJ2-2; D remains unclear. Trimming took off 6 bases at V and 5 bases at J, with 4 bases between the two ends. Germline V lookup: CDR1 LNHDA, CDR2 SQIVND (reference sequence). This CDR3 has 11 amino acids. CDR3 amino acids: CASRRTGELFF. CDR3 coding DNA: TGTGCCAGTAGAAGGACCGGGGAGCTGTTTTTT.

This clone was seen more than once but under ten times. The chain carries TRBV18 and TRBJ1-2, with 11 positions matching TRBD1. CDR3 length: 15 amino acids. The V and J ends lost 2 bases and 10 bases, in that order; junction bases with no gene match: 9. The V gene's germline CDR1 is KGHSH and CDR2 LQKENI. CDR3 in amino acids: CASSPSAGTGGYYTF. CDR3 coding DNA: TGTGCCAGCTCACCATCAGCCGGGACAGGGGGTTACTACACCTTC.

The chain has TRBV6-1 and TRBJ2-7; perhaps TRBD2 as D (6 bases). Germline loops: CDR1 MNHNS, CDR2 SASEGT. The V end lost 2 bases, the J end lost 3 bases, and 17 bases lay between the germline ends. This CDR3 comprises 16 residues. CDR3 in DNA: TGTGCCAGCAGTGAATTCCCCTTACGGGAGTACTACGAGCAGTACTTC. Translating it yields CASSEFPLREYYEQYF.

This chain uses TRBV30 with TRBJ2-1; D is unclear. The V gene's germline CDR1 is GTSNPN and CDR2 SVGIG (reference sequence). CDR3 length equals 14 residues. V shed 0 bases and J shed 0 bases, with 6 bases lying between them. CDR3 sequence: CAWSVGGSYNEQFF. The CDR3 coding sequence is TGTGCCTGGAGTGTAGGCGGCTCCTACAATGAGCAGTTCTTC.

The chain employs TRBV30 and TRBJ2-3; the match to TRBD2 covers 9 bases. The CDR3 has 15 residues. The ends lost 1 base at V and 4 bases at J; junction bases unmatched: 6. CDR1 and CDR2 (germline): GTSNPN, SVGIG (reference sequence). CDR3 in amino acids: CAWSGLAGGADTQYF. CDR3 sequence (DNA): TGTGCCTGGAGTGGGTTGGCGGGGGGGGCAGATACGCAGTATTTT.

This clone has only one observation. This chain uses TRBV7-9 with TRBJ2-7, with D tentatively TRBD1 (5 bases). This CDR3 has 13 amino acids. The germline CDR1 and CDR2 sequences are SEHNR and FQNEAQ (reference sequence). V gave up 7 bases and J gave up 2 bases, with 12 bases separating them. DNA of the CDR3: TGTGCCAGCAAGGTCCTAGGGGCCTACGAGCAGTACTTC. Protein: CASKVLGAYEQYF.

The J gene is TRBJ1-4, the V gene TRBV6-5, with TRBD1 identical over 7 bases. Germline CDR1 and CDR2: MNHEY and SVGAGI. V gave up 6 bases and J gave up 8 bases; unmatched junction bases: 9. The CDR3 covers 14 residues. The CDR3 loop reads CASRISTGREKLFF. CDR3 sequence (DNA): TGTGCCAGCAGGATTTCGACAGGGAGAGAAAAACTGTTTTTT.

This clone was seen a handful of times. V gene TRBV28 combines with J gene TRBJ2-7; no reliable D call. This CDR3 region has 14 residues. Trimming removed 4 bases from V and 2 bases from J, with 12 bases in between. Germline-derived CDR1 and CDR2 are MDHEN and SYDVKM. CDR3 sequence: CASSSPGLTYEQYF. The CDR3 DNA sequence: TGTGCCAGCAGTTCACCCGGCCTCACCTACGAGCAGTACTTC.

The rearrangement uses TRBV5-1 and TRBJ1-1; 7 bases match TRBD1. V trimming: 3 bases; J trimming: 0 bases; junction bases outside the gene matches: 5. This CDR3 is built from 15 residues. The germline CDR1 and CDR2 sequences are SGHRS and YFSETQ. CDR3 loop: CASSSQGGLNTEAFF. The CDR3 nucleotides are TGCGCCAGCAGCTCCCAGGGGGGACTGAACACTGAAGCTTTCTTT.